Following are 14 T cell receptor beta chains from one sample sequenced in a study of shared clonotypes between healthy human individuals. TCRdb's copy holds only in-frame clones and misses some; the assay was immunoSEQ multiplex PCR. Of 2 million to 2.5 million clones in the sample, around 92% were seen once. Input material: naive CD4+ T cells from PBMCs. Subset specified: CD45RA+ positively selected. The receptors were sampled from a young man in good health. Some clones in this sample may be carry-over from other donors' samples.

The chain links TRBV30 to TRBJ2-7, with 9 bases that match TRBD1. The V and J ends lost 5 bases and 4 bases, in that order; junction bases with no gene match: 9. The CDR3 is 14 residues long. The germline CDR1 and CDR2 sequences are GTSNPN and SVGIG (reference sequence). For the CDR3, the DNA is TGTGCCTGGGACCGGACAGGGGATTTGTACGAGCAGTACTTC. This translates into CAWDRTGDLYEQYF.

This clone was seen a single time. This chain's CDR3 is CAWSVGGGRIDTQYF. In nucleotides, the CDR3 is TGTGCCTGGAGTGTAGGGGGCGGGAGGATAGATACGCAGTATTTT. The chain joins TRBV30 to TRBJ2-3, with D possibly TRBD2 on 8 matching bases. V was cut by 0 bases and J by 5 bases, with 15 bases left in between. CDR3 length equals 15 residues. The germline V gene encodes CDR1 GTSNPN and CDR2 SVGIG (reference sequence).

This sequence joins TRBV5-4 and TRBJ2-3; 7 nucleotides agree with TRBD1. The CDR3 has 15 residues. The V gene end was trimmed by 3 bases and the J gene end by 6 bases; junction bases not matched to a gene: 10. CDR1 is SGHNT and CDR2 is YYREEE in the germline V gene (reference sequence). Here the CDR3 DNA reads TGTGCCAGCAGCTCACCGGGACAGTCTACGGATACGCAGTATTTT. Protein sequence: CASSSPGQSTDTQYF.

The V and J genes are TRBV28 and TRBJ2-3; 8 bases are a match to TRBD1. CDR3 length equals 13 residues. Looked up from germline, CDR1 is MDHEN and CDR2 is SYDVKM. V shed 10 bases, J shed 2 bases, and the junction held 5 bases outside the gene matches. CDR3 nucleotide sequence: TGTGCCACAGGGGACAGGCCCACAGATACGCAGTATTTT. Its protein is CATGDRPTDTQYF. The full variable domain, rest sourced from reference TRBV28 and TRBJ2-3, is DVKVTQSSRYLVKRTGEKVFLECVQDMDHENMFWYRQDPGLGLRLIYFSYDVKMKEKGDIPEGYSVSREKKERFSLILESASTNQTSMYLCATGDRPTDTQYFGPGTRLTVL.

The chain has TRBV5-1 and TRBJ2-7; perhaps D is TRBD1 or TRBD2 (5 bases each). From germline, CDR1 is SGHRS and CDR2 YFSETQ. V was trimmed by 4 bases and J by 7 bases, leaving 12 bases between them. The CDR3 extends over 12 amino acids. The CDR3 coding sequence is TGCGCCAGCAGCCTGGGGGTACGTGAGCAGTACTTC. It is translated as CASSLGVREQYF.

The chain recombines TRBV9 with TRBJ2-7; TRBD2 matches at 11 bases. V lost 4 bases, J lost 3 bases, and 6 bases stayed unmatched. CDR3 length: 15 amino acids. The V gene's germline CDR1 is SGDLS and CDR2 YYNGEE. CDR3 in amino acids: CASSFRGTSGYEQYF. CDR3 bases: TGTGCCAGCAGCTTTAGAGGGACTAGCGGCTACGAGCAGTACTTC.

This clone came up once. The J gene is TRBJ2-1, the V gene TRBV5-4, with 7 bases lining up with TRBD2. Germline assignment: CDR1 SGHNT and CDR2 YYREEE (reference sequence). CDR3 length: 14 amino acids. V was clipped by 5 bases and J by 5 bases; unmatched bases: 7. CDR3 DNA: TGTGCCAGCAGAGAGGGAGGGGTCCACAATGAGCAGTTCTTC. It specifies CASREGGVHNEQFF.

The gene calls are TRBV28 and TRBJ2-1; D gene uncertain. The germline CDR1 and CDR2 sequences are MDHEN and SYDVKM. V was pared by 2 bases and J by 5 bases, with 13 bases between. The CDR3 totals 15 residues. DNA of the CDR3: TGTGCCAGCAGTTTACCCCAGCTTAGCAACAATGAGCAGTTCTTC. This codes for CASSLPQLSNNEQFF.

The CDR3 bases are TGCGCCAGCAGCCCCGACCGTCCGCCCAATGAAAAACTGTTTTTT. Translated, it gives CASSPDRPPNEKLFF. J is TRBJ1-4 and V is TRBV5-1; D gene unclear. V shed 4 bases and J shed 5 bases, with 15 bases lying between them. The germline V gene has CDR1 SGHRS and CDR2 YFSETQ. The CDR3 is 15 residues long.

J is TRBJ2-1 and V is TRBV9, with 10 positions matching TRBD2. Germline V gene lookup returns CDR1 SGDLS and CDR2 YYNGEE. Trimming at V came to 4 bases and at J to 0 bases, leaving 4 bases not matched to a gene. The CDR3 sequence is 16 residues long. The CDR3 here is CASSLSSGSSYNEQFF. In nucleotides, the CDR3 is TGTGCCAGCAGCCTTTCTAGCGGGAGCTCCTACAATGAGCAGTTCTTC.

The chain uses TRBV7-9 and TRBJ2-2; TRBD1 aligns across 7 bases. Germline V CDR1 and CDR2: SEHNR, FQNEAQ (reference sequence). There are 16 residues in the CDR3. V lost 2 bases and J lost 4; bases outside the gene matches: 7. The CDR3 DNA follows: TGTGCCAGCAGCTTATTTGGACAGGTTCCCACCGGGGAGCTGTTTTTT. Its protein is CASSLFGQVPTGELFF.

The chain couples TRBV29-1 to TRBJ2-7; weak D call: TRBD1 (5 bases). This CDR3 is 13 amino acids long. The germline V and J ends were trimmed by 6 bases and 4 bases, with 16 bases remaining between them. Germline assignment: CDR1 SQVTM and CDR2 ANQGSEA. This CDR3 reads CSVGPRAGYEQYF. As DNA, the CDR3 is TGCAGCGTCGGCCCAAGGGCAGGGTACGAGCAGTACTTC.

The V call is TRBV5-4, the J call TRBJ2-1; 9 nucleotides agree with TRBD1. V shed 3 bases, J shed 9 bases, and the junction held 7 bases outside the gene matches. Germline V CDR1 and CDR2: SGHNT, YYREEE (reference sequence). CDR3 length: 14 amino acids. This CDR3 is CASSWTGASGEQFF. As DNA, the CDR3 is TGTGCCAGCAGCTGGACAGGGGCGTCGGGTGAGCAGTTCTTC.

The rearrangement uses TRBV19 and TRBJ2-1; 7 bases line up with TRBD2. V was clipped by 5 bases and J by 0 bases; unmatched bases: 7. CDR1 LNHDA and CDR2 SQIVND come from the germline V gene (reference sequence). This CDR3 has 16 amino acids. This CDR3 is CASSSMGGNSYNEQFF. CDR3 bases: TGTGCCAGTAGTTCCATGGGGGGGAACTCCTACAATGAGCAGTTCTTC.